The next 29 T cell receptor beta chains were all read from a single sample in a study of blood T cell repertoires in COVID-19. The method was immunoSEQ multiplex PCR; TCRdb's version includes in-frame clones alone and lacks a portion of them. The sample holds some 190,000 clones, approximately 91% seen once. Sequencing input: peripheral blood. Receptor source: a man between 18 and 29 years old with active or convalescent COVID-19.

The chain combines TRBV27 with TRBJ2-7, with D unresolved. This CDR3 region has 14 residues. The germline gives CDR1 MNHEY, CDR2 SMNVEV (reference sequence). Trimming removed 5 bases from V and 2 bases from J, with 13 bases in between. The CDR3 coding sequence is TGTGCCAGCAGTCTAACAGTTACCCCCTACGAGCAGTACTTC. This encodes CASSLTVTPYEQYF.

The V call is TRBV27, the J call TRBJ2-1, with D perhaps matching TRBD2 (5 bases). Germline CDR1 is MNHEY and CDR2 is SMNVEV (reference sequence). The CDR3 sequence is 13 residues long. V was clipped by 6 bases and J by 8 bases, with 14 bases between them. The CDR3 reads CASSPDYGDEQFF. As DNA, the CDR3 is TGTGCCAGCAGCCCTGACTACGGCGATGAGCAGTTCTTC.

The V call is TRBV3-1 (or the pseudogene TRBV3-2), the J call TRBJ2-5; D might be TRBD1 (5 bases). Germline values: CDR1 LGHDT, CDR2 YNNKEL (reference sequence). Trimming shortened V by 1 base and J by 2 bases, and 14 bases separated the two germline ends. The CDR3 spans 16 residues. DNA for the CDR3: TGTGCCAGCAGCCAAGTCTTGGCGAGGACACAAGAGACCCAGTACTTC. Protein sequence: CASSQVLARTQETQYF.

The V and J genes are TRBV5-4 and TRBJ2-3; D is uncertain. From germline, CDR1 is SGHNT and CDR2 YYREEE (reference sequence). V lost 4 bases and J lost 2, with 17 bases in between. The CDR3 spans 16 residues. CDR3 amino acids: CASSPTLSQPTDTQYF. CDR3 nucleotide sequence: TGTGCCAGCAGCCCTACTTTGAGTCAACCCACAGATACGCAGTATTTT.

The J gene is TRBJ1-2, the V gene TRBV6-5, with TRBD1 identical over 7 bases. The germline V gene encodes CDR1 MNHEY and CDR2 SVGAGI. With 6 bases clipped from V and 4 bases from J, the junction kept 11 bases outside the gene matches. The CDR3 extends over 15 amino acids. The CDR3: CASSPDRDASYGYTF. The CDR3 DNA follows: TGTGCCAGCAGCCCCGACAGGGACGCTAGCTATGGCTACACCTTC.

This clone was detected only once. CDR3 sequence: CASSQSTDTQYF. CDR3 DNA: TGTGCCAGCAGTCAGAGCACAGATACGCAGTATTTT. The V and J genes are TRBV7-2 and TRBJ2-3; D call uncertain. This CDR3 is 12 amino acids long. V lost 6 bases to trimming and J lost 0 bases, with 4 bases between them. Germline-derived CDR1 and CDR2 are SGHTA and FQGNSA.

This chain uses TRBV5-1 with TRBJ1-6; 7 bases agree with TRBD1. V dropped 4 bases and J dropped 0; count of bases not matched to a gene: 4. The CDR3 length is 16 residues. Germline V gene data show CDR1 as SGHRS and CDR2 as YFSETQ. The CDR3 DNA reads as TGCGCCAGCAGCCGGGGGACAGCCTCCTATAATTCACCCCTCCACTTT. It yields the protein CASSRGTASYNSPLHF.

The chain carries TRBV5-8 and TRBJ1-3, with D perhaps TRBD1 (5 bases). Germline V gene sequence: CDR1 SGHTS, CDR2 YDEGEE. Deletions cut 0 bases from V and 0 bases from J, with 7 bases between. The CDR3 loop spans 15 amino acids. CDR3 nucleotides: TGTGCCAGCAGCTTGGACAGGTTCTCTGGAAACACCATATATTTT. Translated, it gives CASSLDRFSGNTIYF. Full variable domain (rest looked up from reference TRBV5-8 and TRBJ1-3): EAGVTQSPTHLIKTRGQQATLRCSPISGHTSVYWYQQALGLGLQFLLWYDEGEERNRGNFPPRFSGRQFPNYSSELNVNALELEDSALYLCASSLDRFSGNTIYFGEGSWLTVV.

The V call is TRBV28, the J call TRBJ1-5; 9 nucleotides line up with TRBD1. J gave up 4 bases and V 6 bases, and 10 bases lay outside the gene matches. CDR1 and CDR2 from the germline V gene are MDHEN and SYDVKM. The CDR3 extends over 16 amino acids. This CDR3 is CASSGPYRGPNQPQHF. CDR3 coding DNA: TGTGCCAGCAGCGGCCCCTACAGGGGGCCAAATCAGCCCCAGCATTTT.

The gene calls are TRBV11-2 and TRBJ2-1, with 13 bases that match TRBD2. The CDR3 runs to 17 residues. J gave up 7 bases and V 5 bases, and 11 bases lay outside the gene matches. Germline V CDR1 and CDR2: SGHAT, FQNNGV. CDR3 residues: CASSRWTSGGWGNEQFF. The CDR3 coding sequence is TGTGCCAGCAGCCGATGGACTAGCGGGGGTTGGGGGAATGAGCAGTTCTTC.

The chain employs TRBV5-6 and TRBJ2-7, with D perhaps TRBD1 (5 bases). The CDR3 sequence is 14 residues long. V was clipped by 0 bases and J by 7 bases, with 14 bases between them. CDR1 and CDR2 from the germline V gene are SGHDT and YYEEEE. In nucleotides, the CDR3 is TGTGCCAGCAGCTTGGGACAGACCTTTTGGGAGCAGTACTTC. It translates to CASSLGQTFWEQYF.

This chain connects TRBV5-1 to TRBJ2-1, with TRBD2 as a possible D gene (5 bases). The CDR3 has 15 amino acids. V was shortened by 3 bases and J by 8 bases, with 18 bases between the two germline ends. The germline CDR1 and CDR2 sequences are SGHRS and YFSETQ. CDR3 in amino acids: CASSSLLGVTDEQFF. In DNA form, the CDR3 reads TGCGCCAGCAGCTCTCTACTAGGTGTCACAGATGAGCAGTTCTTC. The whole variable domain, remainder taken from reference TRBV5-1 and TRBJ2-1, is KAGVTQTPRYLIKTRGQQVTLSCSPISGHRSVSWYQQTPGQGLQFLFEYFSETQRNKGNFPGRFSGRQFSNSRSEMNVSTLELGDSALYLCASSSLLGVTDEQFFGPGTRLTVL.

This chain connects TRBV4-1 to TRBJ1-6; D is uncertain. Deletions cut 4 bases from V and 10 bases from J, with 11 bases between. Germline values: CDR1 MGHRA, CDR2 YSYEKL. The CDR3 has 13 residues. This CDR3 reads CASSPPAVSPLHF. In nucleotides, the CDR3 is TGCGCCAGCAGCCCACCCGCGGTCTCACCCCTCCACTTT.

This clone came up a few times. The V and J genes are TRBV19 and TRBJ2-7; 7 nucleotides match TRBD1. Trimming cost V 3 bases and J 2 bases; bases outside gene matches: 4. The CDR3 loop spans 14 amino acids. Germline V gives CDR1 LNHDA, CDR2 SQIVND (reference sequence). The CDR3 spells CASSIGQATYEQYF. CDR3 bases: TGTGCCAGTAGTATCGGACAGGCCACCTACGAGCAGTACTTC.

V gene TRBV30 combines with J gene TRBJ1-2; D is ambiguous. Germline CDR1 and CDR2: GTSNPN and SVGIG (reference sequence). This CDR3 spans 12 amino acids. Trimming took 3 bases from V and 0 from J, leaving 5 bases between them. CDR3 sequence: CAWSKTNYGYTF. The CDR3 DNA reads TGTGCCTGGAGCAAAACTAACTATGGCTACACCTTC.

The genes are TRBV18 and TRBJ1-3; D unclear. Germline V gene lookup returns CDR1 KGHSH and CDR2 LQKENI. The CDR3 spans 14 residues. Trimming stripped 3 bases from V and 0 bases from J, with 6 bases between. The CDR3 DNA is TGTGCCAGCTCACCTTCCAGCTCTGGAAACACCATATATTTT. Its protein product is CASSPSSSGNTIYF.

The V call is TRBV2, the J call TRBJ2-5; 11 bases match TRBD1. After removal of 7 bases from V and 4 bases from J, the junction contained 11 bases not matched to a gene. The CDR3 is 16 residues long. In germline, CDR1 is SNHLY, CDR2 FYNNEI. The CDR3 region is CASNTDRGRLLETQYF. The CDR3 DNA reads TGTGCCAGCAATACGGACAGGGGGCGGTTATTAGAGACCCAGTACTTC.

This chain uses TRBV10-1 with TRBJ2-1; the D gene is possibly TRBD2 (5 bases). The CDR3 is 15 amino acids. CDR1 and CDR2 from the germline V gene are WNHNN and SYGVQD (reference sequence). V shed 6 bases and J shed 9 bases, with 21 bases lying between them. The CDR3 bases are TGCGCCAGCAGGGATACTAGGACTCCCAACAGTGAGCAGTTCTTC. Protein: CASRDTRTPNSEQFF.

There are a few counts of this clone. The genes are TRBV19 and TRBJ1-1; 7 bases agree with TRBD1. The CDR3 is 14 residues long. The ends lost 10 bases at V and 0 bases at J; junction bases unmatched: 8. CDR1 is LNHDA and CDR2 is SQIVND in the germline V gene (reference sequence). The CDR3 here is CATPKDRLNTEAFF. CDR3 nucleotides: TGTGCCACCCCAAAGGACAGGTTGAACACTGAAGCTTTCTTT.

In DNA, the CDR3 is TGTGCCACCAGCAGCCAGCGGGGCTCCTACGAGCAGTACTTC. It is translated as CATSSQRGSYEQYF. This sequence joins TRBV15 and TRBJ2-7; TRBD2 agrees at 7 bases. CDR1 LNHNV and CDR2 YYDKDF come from the germline V gene (reference sequence). The CDR3 consists of 14 residues. After removal of 3 bases from V and 0 bases from J, the junction contained 2 bases not matched to a gene.

J is TRBJ2-1 and V is TRBV7-3, with 10 nucleotides matching TRBD1. This CDR3 region has 14 residues. The germline gives CDR1 SGHTA, CDR2 FQGTGA. Trimming cost V 4 bases and J 6 bases; bases outside gene matches: 3. CDR3 sequence: CASSSRDRGNEQFF. In DNA, the CDR3 is TGTGCCAGCAGCTCGAGGGACAGGGGCAATGAGCAGTTCTTC.

V and J are TRBV18 and TRBJ2-1, with a tentative D call TRBD2 (6 bases). Germline V lookup: CDR1 KGHSH, CDR2 LQKENI. Deletions cut 5 bases from V and 9 bases from J, with 17 bases between. The length of the CDR3 is 14 residues. CDR3 residues: CASSSGVKPVEQFF. In DNA, the CDR3 is TGTGCCAGCTCATCGGGAGTTAAGCCAGTTGAGCAGTTCTTC.

J is TRBJ1-1 and V is TRBV7-2; D is uncertain. Germline CDR1 and CDR2: SGHTA and FQGNSA. The CDR3 has 16 residues. V was trimmed by 7 bases and J by 1 base, leaving 19 bases between them. CDR3 coding DNA: TGTGCCAGCACCTCGGGGTCCATGGGTAGGAACACTGAAGCTTTCTTT. Protein product: CASTSGSMGRNTEAFF.

This chain joins TRBV30 and TRBJ2-7; weak D call: TRBD2 (5 bases). CDR3 length: 12 amino acids. The V and J ends lost 0 bases and 4 bases respectively, with 7 bases between them. Germline V gene sequence: CDR1 GTSNPN, CDR2 SVGIG (reference sequence). In DNA, the CDR3 is TGTGCCTGGAGTGTAGCGGAATACGAGCAGTACTTC. This sequence encodes CAWSVAEYEQYF.

The chain joins TRBV19 to TRBJ1-6, with 7 bases lining up with TRBD1. Germline CDR1 reads LNHDA; CDR2 reads SQIVND (reference sequence). The junction had 2 bases not matched to a gene; V was cut back by 5 bases and J by 4 bases. The CDR3 loop spans 14 amino acids. The CDR3 reads CASSSTGYNSPLHF. CDR3 in DNA: TGTGCCAGTAGTTCGACAGGGTATAATTCACCCCTCCACTTT.

This rearrangement joins TRBV19 to TRBJ2-7; 10 bases match TRBD2. With 3 bases clipped from V and 0 bases from J, the junction kept 5 bases outside the gene matches. The length of the CDR3 is 16 residues. CDR1 LNHDA and CDR2 SQIVND come from the germline V gene (reference sequence). Written as DNA, the CDR3 is TGTGCCAGTAGTATCGGGACTAGCGATAGCTCCTACGAGCAGTACTTC. Amino acid sequence: CASSIGTSDSSYEQYF.

This clone was picked up a small number of times. The CDR3 nucleotides are TGCGCCAGCAGCCTGGGACTAGCGGTCACCGGGGAGCTGTTTTTT. Its translation is CASSLGLAVTGELFF. This rearrangement joins TRBV5-1 to TRBJ2-2, with TRBD2 identical over 11 bases. CDR1 SGHRS and CDR2 YFSETQ come from the germline V gene. Losses at the gene ends were 4 bases for V and 4 bases for J; bases not matched to a gene: 3. CDR3 length equals 15 residues. The whole variable domain, filled in from reference TRBV5-1 and TRBJ2-2, reads KAGVTQTPRYLIKTRGQQVTLSCSPISGHRSVSWYQQTPGQGLQFLFEYFSETQRNKGNFPGRFSGRQFSNSRSEMNVSTLELGDSALYLCASSLGLAVTGELFFGEGSRLTVL.

The V gene is TRBV27, the J gene TRBJ1-1, with a possible D match to TRBD1 (5 bases). The CDR3 extends over 14 amino acids. Trimming removed 0 bases at V and 3 bases at J, with 8 bases between. CDR1 MNHEY and CDR2 SMNVEV come from the germline V gene (reference sequence). CDR3 in DNA: TGTGCCAGCAGTTTATCGTCAGGGTACACTGAAGCTTTCTTT. It yields the protein CASSLSSGYTEAFF.

The rearrangement joins TRBV19 to TRBJ1-5; D is perhaps TRBD1 (6 bases). V was trimmed by 1 base and J by 1 base, leaving 8 bases between them. The CDR3 length is 15 residues. CDR1 and CDR2 from the germline V gene are LNHDA and SQIVND (reference sequence). CDR3 amino acids: CASSIAQGSNQPQHF. CDR3 bases: TGTGCCAGTAGTATAGCCCAGGGGAGCAATCAGCCCCAGCATTTT. The full variable domain, completed using reference TRBV19 and TRBJ1-5, is DGGITQSPKYLFRKEGQNVTLSCEQNLNHDAMYWYRQDPGQGLRLIYYSQIVNDFQKGDIAEGYSVSREKKESFPLTVTSAQKNPTAFYLCASSIAQGSNQPQHFGDGTRLSIL.